This T cell receptor beta chain appears in the sequencing data of a study of T cell repertoires in cytomegalovirus infection. The study, taken as a whole, reports: Of the TCR beta families, the public ones yielded a cumulative frequency that identified carriers of CMV plus the relevant HLA. In two of eight donors, the top clonotype was HLA-C-restricted CMV-specific.

TCRdb called the reads again in MiXCR, with one record for every CDR3 protein. The sample holds a few hundred thousand distinct CDR3 sequences, around 15% seen once. CDR3 length: 16 residues. V gave up 2 bases and J gave up 2 bases; unmatched junction bases: 4. In the case of this clonotype: Its antigen is unidentified.

Sequencing was done on a sample of PBMCs. This clonotype was obtained from a human donor in good health (CMV status not recorded). Some clones in this sample may be carry-over from other donors' samples. The chain joins TRBV12-3 or TRBV12-4 to TRBJ2-3; 10 nucleotides align to TRBD2. CDR3 loop: CASSLSLAGDTDTQYF. The DNA for the CDR3 is TGTGCCAGCAGTTTATCGCTAGCGGGAGACACAGATACGCAGTATTTT.